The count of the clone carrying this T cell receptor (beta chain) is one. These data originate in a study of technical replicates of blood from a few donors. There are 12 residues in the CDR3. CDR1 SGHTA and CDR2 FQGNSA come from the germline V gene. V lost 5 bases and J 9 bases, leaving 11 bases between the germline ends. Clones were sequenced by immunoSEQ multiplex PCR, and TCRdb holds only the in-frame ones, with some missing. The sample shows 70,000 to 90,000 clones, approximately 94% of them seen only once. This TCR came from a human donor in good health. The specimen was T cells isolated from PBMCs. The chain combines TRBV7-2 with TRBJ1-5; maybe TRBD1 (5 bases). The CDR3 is CASSPYGGPQHF. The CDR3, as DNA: TGTGCCAGCAGCCCCTACGGGGGGCCCCAGCATTTT.